The rows below give T cell receptor beta chains drawn from one sample of a study of T cell changes during pregnancy in multiple sclerosis. Clones were sequenced by immunoSEQ multiplex PCR, and TCRdb holds only the in-frame ones, with some missing. Of some 40,000 clones listed, about 95% were seen once; the top ten hold approximately 0.42%. Sequenced material: CD4+ T cells from peripheral blood mononuclear cells, taken in the second trimester of pregnancy. These receptor sequences come from a female donor with multiple sclerosis, enrolled in a pregnancy study. Both conserved end residues are part of each CDR3. The order of the fields is J gene, D gene, V gene, clone size, CDR3 protein, CDR3 DNA. A D gene is named only where the DNA matches it firmly. For some rows the clone size is stated as once, few or many, or as a class when expanded; others skip it.

J: TRBJ1-2; D: NA; V: TRBV5-5; size: NA; CDR3: CASRRDSYGYTF; DNA: TGTGCCAGCAGGCGGGACTCCTATGGCTACACCTTC
J: TRBJ1-2; D: NA; V: TRBV29-1; size: NA; CDR3: CSVSDYGYTF; DNA: TGCAGCGTTTCAGACTATGGCTACACCTTC
J: TRBJ2-7; D: TRBD2; V: TRBV5-1; size: NA; CDR3: CASSSRTSGTSEQYF; DNA: TGCGCCAGCAGCTCCAGGACTAGCGGGACGAGCGAGCAGTACTTC
J: TRBJ2-7; D: TRBD1; V: TRBV5-1; size: once; CDR3: CASSPTGQNSYEQYF; DNA: TGCGCCAGCAGCCCAACGGGACAGAACTCCTACGAGCAGTACTTC
J: TRBJ2-1; D: NA; V: TRBV2; size: NA; CDR3: CASSDDGLNEQFF; DNA: TGTGCCAGCAGTGATGATGGGCTCAATGAGCAGTTCTTC
J: TRBJ2-2; D: TRBD2; V: TRBV5-4; size: once; CDR3: CASSTGTSPTGELFF; DNA: TGTGCCAGCAGTACCGGGACTAGCCCGACCGGGGAGCTGTTTTTT
J: TRBJ2-7; D: TRBD1; V: TRBV12-5; size: NA; CDR3: CASGLGDRGFAYEQYF; DNA: TGTGCTAGTGGTTTGGGAGACAGGGGGTTCGCCTACGAGCAGTACTTC
J: TRBJ2-7; D: TRBD2; V: TRBV30; size: NA; CDR3: CAWRSRGSSYEQYF; DNA: TGTGCCTGGAGATCGCGGGGGAGCTCCTACGAGCAGTACTTC
J: TRBJ2-7; D: TRBD2; V: TRBV7-9; size: NA; CDR3: CASSPRLAGRNEQYF; DNA: TGTGCCAGCAGCCCAAGACTAGCGGGAAGGAACGAGCAGTACTTC
J: TRBJ2-1; D: NA; V: TRBV7-9; size: NA; CDR3: CASNLGAGSGNEQFF; DNA: TGTGCCAGCAACCTTGGGGCGGGATCAGGGAATGAGCAGTTCTTC
J: TRBJ2-1; D: NA; V: TRBV10-3; size: NA; CDR3: CAISESQQGSNEQFF; DNA: TGTGCCATCAGTGAGTCCCAGCAGGGTAGCAATGAGCAGTTCTTC
J: TRBJ1-1; D: NA; V: TRBV9; size: NA; CDR3: CASGGGSSLVLSEAFF; DNA: TGTGCCAGCGGGGGAGGCTCGTCCCTCGTGCTTTCTGAAGCTTTCTTT
J: TRBJ2-3; D: NA; V: TRBV29-1; size: NA; CDR3: CSAKPPINTDTQYF; DNA: TGCAGCGCCAAGCCCCCCATCAACACAGATACGCAGTATTTT
J: TRBJ1-1; D: TRBD1; V: TRBV7-6; size: NA; CDR3: CASSLVTTGGNTEAFF; DNA: TGTGCCAGCAGCTTAGTTACGACAGGGGGGAACACTGAAGCTTTCTTT
J: TRBJ2-1; D: TRBD1; V: TRBV7-9; size: NA; CDR3: CASSRGRRVDNEQFF; DNA: TGTGCCAGCAGCAGGGGGCGAAGAGTGGACAATGAGCAGTTCTTC
J: TRBJ2-7; D: NA; V: TRBV2; size: NA; CDR3: CASEIGRTGEQYF; DNA: TGTGCCAGTGAAATCGGTCGGACGGGGGAGCAGTACTTC
J: TRBJ1-1; D: NA; V: TRBV27; size: NA; CDR3: CASSLKPSGTEAFF; DNA: TGTGCCAGCAGTTTAAAGCCCTCGGGGACTGAAGCTTTCTTT
J: TRBJ1-2; D: TRBD1; V: TRBV6-1; size: NA; CDR3: CASSYRVGRQGGYTF; DNA: TGTGCCAGCAGCTACCGGGTGGGAAGACAGGGGGGCTACACCTTC
J: TRBJ1-4; D: NA; V: TRBV7-2; size: NA; CDR3: CASSLAKNPHAEKLFF; DNA: TGTGCCAGCAGCTTAGCGAAAAACCCCCACGCGGAAAAACTGTTTTTT
J: TRBJ1-1; D: TRBD1; V: TRBV7-3; size: NA; CDR3: CASSCRDSQNTEAFF; DNA: TGTGCCAGCAGCTGCAGGGACAGCCAGAACACTGAAGCTTTCTTT
J: TRBJ2-5; D: TRBD1; V: TRBV7-8; size: NA; CDR3: CASRQDRGLRETQYF; DNA: TGTGCCAGCAGACAGGACAGGGGGCTTCGAGAGACCCAGTACTTC
J: TRBJ2-7; D: NA; V: TRBV7-9; size: NA; CDR3: CASSLAGGFSYEQYF; DNA: TGTGCCAGCAGCTTAGCTGGGGGGTTTTCCTACGAGCAGTACTTC
J: TRBJ2-1; D: NA; V: TRBV20-1; size: NA; CDR3: CSAVDNEQFF; DNA: TGCAGTGCTGTAGACAATGAGCAGTTCTTC
J: TRBJ2-5; D: TRBD2; V: TRBV25-1; size: NA; CDR3: CASSLLAGGTETQYF; DNA: TGTGCCAGCAGCTTACTAGCGGGGGGGACAGAGACCCAGTACTTC
J: TRBJ2-1; D: TRBD2; V: TRBV18; size: NA; CDR3: CASYNPPGLAGYNEQFF; DNA: TGTGCCAGCTATAATCCTCCGGGACTAGCGGGTTACAATGAGCAGTTCTTC
J: TRBJ2-5; D: TRBD2; V: TRBV2; size: NA; CDR3: CASRGTSGGETQYF; DNA: TGTGCCAGCAGGGGGACTAGCGGGGGGGAGACCCAGTACTTC
J: TRBJ1-1; D: TRBD1; V: TRBV5-1; size: NA; CDR3: CASSRGQGAIEAFF; DNA: TGCGCCAGCAGCCGGGGACAGGGAGCGATTGAAGCTTTCTTT
J: TRBJ1-2; D: NA; V: TRBV7-9; size: NA; CDR3: CASSLASSTNYGYTF; DNA: TGTGCCAGCAGCTTAGCCAGTTCCACTAACTATGGCTACACCTTC
J: TRBJ1-2; D: TRBD1; V: TRBV19; size: NA; CDR3: CASSATGGVYGYTF; DNA: TGTGCCAGTAGTGCGACAGGGGGCGTCTATGGCTACACCTTC
J: TRBJ2-1; D: TRBD1; V: TRBV9; size: NA; CDR3: CASSAGTANNEQFF; DNA: TGTGCCAGCAGCGCCGGGACAGCTAACAATGAGCAGTTCTTC
J: TRBJ2-3; D: NA; V: TRBV29-1; size: NA; CDR3: CSVRGTDTDTQYF; DNA: TGCAGCGTTCGCGGGACCGACACAGATACGCAGTATTTT
J: TRBJ2-1; D: TRBD1; V: TRBV7-3; size: NA; CDR3: CASSLSGGISDEQFF; DNA: TGTGCCAGCAGCTTATCAGGGGGAATTAGCGATGAGCAGTTCTTC
J: TRBJ1-1; D: NA; V: TRBV5-5; size: NA; CDR3: CASSFLMFLNTEAFF; DNA: TGTGCCAGCAGCTTTCTCATGTTCCTAAACACTGAAGCTTTCTTT
J: TRBJ2-1; D: NA; V: TRBV6-6; size: NA; CDR3: CASSYSRGYNEQFF; DNA: TGTGCCAGCAGTTACTCTCGGGGATACAATGAGCAGTTCTTC
J: TRBJ2-7; D: TRBD2; V: TRBV7-8; size: NA; CDR3: CASSITLAASSYEQYF; DNA: TGTGCCAGCAGCATCACTCTAGCGGCGAGCTCCTACGAGCAGTACTTC
J: TRBJ2-1; D: TRBD2; V: TRBV5-1; size: once; CDR3: CASSPPSGTSSYNEQFF; DNA: TGCGCCAGCAGCCCCCCCTCCGGGACTAGCTCCTACAATGAGCAGTTCTTC
J: TRBJ2-2; D: NA; V: TRBV7-3; size: NA; CDR3: CASSSRGATNTGELFF; DNA: TGTGCCAGCAGCTCCCGGGGGGCCACGAACACCGGGGAGCTGTTTTTT
J: TRBJ1-1; D: NA; V: TRBV28; size: once; CDR3: CASSVQLTEAFF; DNA: TGTGCCAGCAGTGTACAGCTCACTGAAGCTTTCTTT
J: TRBJ2-2; D: TRBD1; V: TRBV5-4; size: NA; CDR3: CASSAGQGGVGGELFF; DNA: TGTGCCAGCAGCGCCGGACAGGGGGGAGTCGGCGGGGAGCTGTTTTTT
J: TRBJ2-1; D: TRBD2; V: TRBV7-3; size: once; CDR3: CASSSLGRGGSYNEQFF; DNA: TGTGCCAGCAGCTCCCTCGGGCGGGGGGGCTCCTACAATGAGCAGTTCTTC
J: TRBJ2-2; D: TRBD1; V: TRBV7-2; size: NA; CDR3: CASSRRRDRDPGELFF; DNA: TGTGCCAGCAGCCGTCGGCGGGACAGGGATCCCGGGGAGCTGTTTTTT
J: TRBJ2-6; D: NA; V: TRBV4-1; size: NA; CDR3: CASSQERGVGTSGANVLTF; DNA: TGCGCCAGCAGCCAAGAAAGAGGGGTTGGGACTTCTGGGGCCAACGTCCTGACTTTC
J: TRBJ1-2; D: TRBD1; V: TRBV10-3; size: NA; CDR3: CAISESTGTDGYTF; DNA: TGTGCCATCAGTGAGTCAACCGGGACAGATGGCTACACCTTC
J: TRBJ1-3; D: TRBD1; V: TRBV6-5; size: NA; CDR3: CASSPQGIPGNTIYF; DNA: TGTGCCAGCAGCCCACAGGGGATCCCTGGAAACACCATATATTTT
J: TRBJ2-1; D: TRBD2; V: TRBV7-3; size: NA; CDR3: CASSSRLADYNEQFF; DNA: TGTGCCAGCAGCTCCCGACTAGCGGACTACAATGAGCAGTTCTTC
J: TRBJ1-2; D: TRBD1; V: TRBV25-1; size: NA; CDR3: CASSELSGQGDYGYTF; DNA: TGTGCCAGCAGTGAATTAAGCGGACAGGGGGACTATGGCTACACCTTC
J: TRBJ2-5; D: NA; V: TRBV19; size: NA; CDR3: CASSISRAGRETQYF; DNA: TGTGCCAGTAGTATTTCGCGGGCGGGAAGGGAGACCCAGTACTTC
J: TRBJ1-6; D: TRBD1; V: TRBV6-1; size: NA; CDR3: CASSEGTGGNSPLHF; DNA: TGTGCCAGCAGTGAAGGGACAGGGGGAAATTCACCCCTCCACTTT
J: TRBJ2-5; D: TRBD1; V: TRBV6-1; size: NA; CDR3: CASTYRGPRETQYF; DNA: TGTGCCAGCACATACAGGGGACCGCGGGAGACCCAGTACTTC
J: TRBJ1-6; D: NA; V: TRBV2; size: NA; CDR3: CASSEERGSNSPLHF; DNA: TGTGCCAGCAGTGAAGAACGGGGGTCGAATTCACCCCTCCACTTT
J: TRBJ2-7; D: TRBD2; V: TRBV25-1; size: NA; CDR3: CASSSGIYEQYF; DNA: TGTGCCAGCAGTAGCGGGATCTACGAGCAGTACTTC
J: TRBJ2-1; D: NA; V: TRBV6-1; size: NA; CDR3: CASSETLSSYNEQFF; DNA: TGTGCCAGCAGTGAGACTTTGAGCTCCTACAATGAGCAGTTCTTC
J: TRBJ2-2; D: TRBD1; V: TRBV15; size: NA; CDR3: CATSVVGLTGLNTGELFF; DNA: TGTGCCACCAGCGTAGTAGGACTGACAGGGTTGAACACCGGGGAGCTGTTTTTT
J: TRBJ2-3; D: TRBD2; V: TRBV4-3; size: NA; CDR3: CASSLLGLAGGTDTQYF; DNA: TGCGCCAGCAGCCTCCTGGGACTAGCGGGGGGCACAGATACGCAGTATTTT